This entry is about one T cell receptor beta chain. These data are taken from a study of blood T cell repertoires in COVID-19. Trimming at V came to 3 bases and at J to 2 bases, leaving 3 bases not matched to a gene. Per the germline V gene, CDR1 is SGDLS and CDR2 is YYNGEE. This CDR3 has 15 amino acids. Before being deemed recovered, Cohort 3 donors had two negative PCRs, clearance, or symptom resolution. The data were produced by immunoSEQ multiplex PCR, yet TCRdb's version contains in-frame clones alone and is incomplete. The data show around 390,000 clones, about 87% seen once. Specimen: PBMCs or T cells enriched from blood (not recorded which). The genes are TRBV9 and TRBJ1-4; 8 bases line up with TRBD1. This TCR was sampled from a woman between 50 and 59 years old who had recovered from COVID-19. The CDR3 region is CASSARDRTNEKLFF. Written as DNA, the CDR3 is TGTGCCAGCAGCGCCCGGGACAGGACTAATGAAAAACTGTTTTTT.